This T cell receptor beta chain was recorded in a study of T cells in narcolepsy. Germline trimming cut 5 bases from V and 2 bases from J; bases unmatched to any gene: 3. The CDR3 is made up of 14 amino acids. Per germline, CDR1 SGHTA and CDR2 FQGNSA. Data came from immunoSEQ multiplex PCR; TCRdb stores just in-frame clones and leaves some out. The table shows about 24,000 clones, with 85% occurring only once. The sample consisted of memory (CD45RA-) CD4+ T cells from blood. The origin of this receptor is a human donor in good health. The chain links TRBV7-2 to TRBJ2-3; 8 positions match TRBD2. CDR3: CASSPGLATDTQYF. The CDR3 nucleotides are TGTGCCAGCAGCCCCGGACTAGCCACAGATACGCAGTATTTT.